This is a list of T cell receptor beta chains from one sample in a study of T-cell memory formation after mild COVID-19. TCRdb reprocessed the 5' RACE reads with MiXCR, giving one entry per CDR3 protein. The sample lists roughly 450,000 distinct CDR3 sequences, roughly 20% occurring once. Sequencing was performed on PBMCs or a T cell subset sorted from them (not recorded which). Receptor source: an adult woman who had mild COVID-19 (a few samples of this study predate the infection). Cell type and time point are not known. CDR3s include the opening cysteine and the closing phenylalanine or tryptophan. D genes are given only for firm matches. Clone size, where shown, is once, few, many, or a class for clones that have expanded.

J: TRBJ2-7; length: 15; size: -; D: TRBD2; V: TRBV12-3/TRBV12-4; CDR3: CASSYTAGALSEQYF; DNA: TGTGCCAGCAGTTATACAGCGGGAGCTTTAAGCGAGCAGTACTTC
J: TRBJ1-5; length: 17; size: -; D: -; V: TRBV2; CDR3: CASSDSSPGTIDQPQHF; DNA: TGTGCCAGCAGTGATTCCAGTCCGGGGACAATAGATCAGCCCCAGCATTTT
J: TRBJ1-1; length: 15; size: many; D: -; V: TRBV6-1; CDR3: CASSKRDFWYTEAFF; DNA: TGTGCCAGCAGTAAAAGGGACTTCTGGTACACTGAAGCTTTCTTT
J: TRBJ2-7; length: 15; size: -; D: TRBD2; V: TRBV12-3/TRBV12-4; CDR3: CARSRTRGGGNEQYF; DNA: TGTGCCAGGAGCCGAACCCGCGGGGGGGGGAACGAGCAGTACTTC
J: TRBJ1-1; length: 16; size: -; D: -; V: TRBV9; CDR3: CASSVTSVVENTEAFF; DNA: TGTGCCAGCAGCGTAACCTCCGTGGTCGAGAACACTGAAGCTTTCTTT
J: TRBJ1-1; length: 12; size: once; D: -; V: TRBV10-3; CDR3: CAIGVADTEAFF; DNA: TGTGCCATCGGTGTGGCAGACACTGAAGCTTTCTTT
J: TRBJ2-1; length: 15; size: few; D: -; V: TRBV6-6; CDR3: CASSPTRQGYNEQFF; DNA: TGTGCCAGCAGTCCAACGCGTCAGGGCTACAATGAGCAGTTCTTC
J: TRBJ2-2; length: 16; size: few; D: -; V: TRBV7-9; CDR3: CASSLRRAVYTGELFF; DNA: TGTGCCAGCAGCTTAAGGCGGGCGGTGTACACCGGGGAGCTGTTTTTT
J: TRBJ1-2; length: 13; size: -; D: TRBD1; V: TRBV7-2; CDR3: CASREQQGAGYTF; DNA: TGTGCCAGCAGAGAACAGCAGGGGGCTGGCTACACCTTC
J: TRBJ1-1; length: 14; size: -; D: -; V: TRBV10-2; CDR3: CATYLGGSVTEAFF; DNA: TGCGCCACTTACCTCGGCGGGAGTGTTACTGAAGCTTTCTTT
J: TRBJ1-1; length: 13; size: -; D: TRBD1; V: TRBV20-1; CDR3: CSDRGTGNTEAFF; DNA: TGCAGTGATAGAGGGACAGGCAACACTGAAGCTTTCTTT
J: TRBJ2-1; length: 15; size: -; D: TRBD1; V: TRBV19; CDR3: CASTRGTVSYNEQFF; DNA: TGTGCCAGTACCAGGGGGACAGTTAGCTACAATGAGCAGTTCTTC
J: TRBJ2-2; length: 14; size: -; D: TRBD2; V: TRBV7-9; CDR3: CASSASGRPGELFF; DNA: TGTGCCAGCTCGGCTAGCGGGAGACCCGGGGAGCTGTTTTTT
J: TRBJ2-1; length: 16; size: -; D: TRBD2; V: TRBV9; CDR3: CASSGTSAGGYNEQFF; DNA: TGTGCCAGCAGCGGAACTTCCGCGGGGGGATACAATGAGCAGTTCTTC
J: TRBJ2-3; length: 15; size: -; D: -; V: TRBV4-1; CDR3: CASSQSRASTDTQYF; DNA: TGCGCCAGCAGCCAATCGAGGGCGTCCACAGATACGCAGTATTTT
J: TRBJ2-2; length: 16; size: -; D: -; V: TRBV7-3; CDR3: CASSREMDGPTGELFF; DNA: TGTGCCAGCAGTCGTGAAATGGATGGACCCACCGGGGAGCTGTTTTTT
J: TRBJ2-1; length: 14; size: few; D: -; V: TRBV6-5; CDR3: CASKEGGSYNEQFF; DNA: TGTGCCAGCAAGGAGGGAGGATCCTACAATGAGCAGTTCTTC
J: TRBJ1-1; length: 16; size: few; D: -; V: TRBV15; CDR3: CATSHMEGPRMAEAFF; DNA: TGTGCCACCAGTCACATGGAGGGCCCACGGATGGCTGAAGCTTTCTTT
J: TRBJ1-6; length: 14; size: few; D: -; V: TRBV5-6; CDR3: CASSLVQGNSPLHF; DNA: TGTGCCAGCAGCTTGGTGCAGGGCAATTCACCCCTCCACTTT
J: TRBJ2-3; length: 14; size: few; D: -; V: TRBV20-1; CDR3: CSARWGGRGDTQYF; DNA: TGCAGTGCTAGGTGGGGTGGAAGGGGAGATACGCAGTATTTT
J: TRBJ2-1; length: 15; size: few; D: TRBD1; V: TRBV11-3; CDR3: CASSHKDRDYNEQFF; DNA: TGTGCCAGCAGTCACAAAGACAGGGACTACAATGAGCAGTTCTTC
J: TRBJ2-5; length: 16; size: few; D: -; V: TRBV18; CDR3: CASSPGFVEGLETQYF; DNA: TGTGCCAGCTCACCAGGCTTCGTGGAGGGATTGGAGACCCAGTACTTC
J: TRBJ2-3; length: 16; size: few; D: TRBD2; V: TRBV5-1; CDR3: CASSQPGTSNTDTQYF; DNA: TGCGCCAGCAGCCAACCCGGGACTAGCAACACAGATACGCAGTATTTT
J: TRBJ2-7; length: 13; size: many; D: -; V: TRBV18; CDR3: CATGESLSYEQYF; DNA: TGTGCCACCGGGGAGTCCCTCTCCTACGAGCAGTACTTC
J: TRBJ2-7; length: 15; size: -; D: TRBD1; V: TRBV11-2; CDR3: CASSSIQGAAYEQYF; DNA: TGTGCCAGCAGCTCCATACAGGGGGCGGCCTACGAGCAGTACTTC
J: TRBJ2-5; length: 14; size: -; D: -; V: TRBV7-2; CDR3: CASSSTRGQETQYF; DNA: TGTGCCAGCAGCTCCACTCGCGGCCAAGAGACCCAGTACTTC
J: TRBJ2-3; length: 19; size: many; D: TRBD2; V: TRBV12-3/TRBV12-4; CDR3: CASSTGTSGGTYSTDTQYF; DNA: TGTGCCAGCAGTACGGGGACTAGCGGGGGGACTTATAGCACAGATACGCAGTATTTT
J: TRBJ1-2; length: 18; size: -; D: -; V: TRBV4-1; CDR3: CASSQPHLGERRNYGYTF; DNA: TGCGCCAGCAGCCAACCTCACCTAGGGGAAAGGAGAAACTATGGCTACACCTTC
J: TRBJ2-1; length: 16; size: few; D: TRBD1; V: TRBV9; CDR3: CASSPHMRGQGNEQFF; DNA: TGTGCCAGCAGCCCCCATATGCGGGGACAGGGGAATGAGCAGTTCTTC